One T cell receptor (beta chain) is described in this entry. This sample stems from a study of blood T cell repertoires in COVID-19. At the level of the study: The origin of the acute and convalescent COVID-19 samples was the United States, Italy and Spain.

V lost 0 bases and J lost 2; bases outside the gene matches: 7. The CDR3 consists of 16 residues. CDR1 SGDLS and CDR2 YYNGEE come from the germline V gene. The age range of participants was about 18 to 100 years, with residence in about two dozen US areas. Participants' own reports of clinical history determined their cohort assignment. Authors' data handling: Scientists estimated how many nucleated cells there were by amplifying reference gene primers. Assay: immunoSEQ multiplex PCR; the TCRdb copy retains only in-frame clones and omits some. That table supplies the V and J calls and clone size; D and trimming were determined from the DNA. The data show roughly 350,000 clones, more than 85% seen once.

This clonotype originated in a woman in her 30s who had recovered from COVID-19. The gene calls are TRBV9 and TRBJ2-7, with TRBD2 matching 8 bases. The specimen sequenced was PBMCs or T cells enriched from blood (not recorded which). The CDR3 spells CASSVGHSGATYEQYF. The CDR3 coding sequence is TGTGCCAGCAGCGTAGGTCATAGCGGGGCTACCTACGAGCAGTACTTC.